This T cell receptor (beta chain) was recorded in a study of blood T cell repertoires in COVID-19 (dated by TCRdb to 2019 to 2021). Looking at the study overall: Samples from collaborators originated in the United States, Italy and Spain and spanned both the acute and convalescent phases of COVID-19. The prospective study material was composed of cDNA or gDNA derived from T cells, B-cell-depleted T cells, or PBMCs. Deeply sampled blood TCRbeta repertoires from subjects exposed to, actively infected with, or recovered from COVID-19 were included in the dataset. A freely available public database, intended as a resource for researchers studying the immune response to SARS-CoV-2, is where the repertoires were released. Samples were obtained from the ongoing ImmuneRACE study (first 160 participants) and from roughly 1,300 subjects provided by 6 global collaborators. The sample metadata nearly always contained a de-identified subject ID, COVID-19 status, age in years and sex. HLA class I and class II types, where available, came from metadata supplied by the sample provider rather than from assay-based typing.

The investigation overall reported the following: The quantity of clinical and demographic metadata differed by source and by participant and was supplied without curation.

The CDR3 contains 14 residues, cysteine and phenylalanine counted. The entry retains the CDR3 DNA only, 42 bases that are in frame from base 1. The trim is 4 bases for V and 5 bases for J, with a gap of 17 bases between the germline ends. In the germline V gene (reference sequence), CDR1 corresponds to GTSNPN and CDR2 to SVGIG. In regard to this clone: What antigen it recognizes has not been identified. It has no much larger one-base neighbor in the sample; base qualities were not kept.

The immunoSEQ Assay, a bias-controlled multiplex PCR, was used to amplify TCRbeta CDR3 regions from genomic DNA. On the study's bioinformatics: The number of nucleated cells in each sample was estimated from the amplification of reference gene primers within the assay. To quantify the absolute abundance of each unique TCRbeta CDR3 rearrangement, sequence reads were collapsed and filtered. For each sample, productive Simpson clonality was calculated by taking the square root of Simpson's diversity index across productive rearrangements. TCRdb limited this immuneACCESS table to in-frame rearrangements with V and J called. A share of clones is missing; checked studies link under half to unresolved V genes, and the rest is unexplained. The V and J calls and clone size were taken over from that table, and D and trimming were inferred from the DNA. The sample contains 210,000 or so clones, 92% of them found a single time. In total, the top ten clones hold around 1.2% of the sample.

The collaborating institutions used their own protocols to collect whole blood in K2EDTA tubes. For TCRbeta analysis, collaborator samples were shipped as frozen whole blood, as isolated PBMCs, or as DNA extracted from either sample type. The sequence was collected from a man aged 25-45 years with acute or convalescent COVID-19. The chain is encoded by TRBV30 joined to TRBJ1-1; D gene: possibly TRBD1, on 6 matching bases. The sequencing sample was made of peripheral blood. The sequenced DNA is TGTGCCTGGAATGTTCTACAGGGCGTGACTGAAGCTTTCTTT. It translates to CAWNVLQGVTEAFF.